This T cell receptor (beta chain) was found in a study of T-cell reconstitution after alpha-beta-depleted transplantation in children. Unique molecular identifiers were incorporated during preparation of the TCRbeta library. TCRdb fed the PCR reads into MiXCR, producing one record per CDR3 protein. This sample has some 600,000 distinct CDR3 sequences; 10% to 15% occur once, and the top ten carry around 2.2%. Germline V CDR1 and CDR2: SQVTM, ANQGSEA. The CDR3 runs to 14 residues. V lost 5 bases and J 1 base, leaving 14 bases between the germline ends. This clonotype was recorded at least ten times. Its antigen is unidentified. Findings and caveats of the study: Hyperexpanded clones declined; after one year, newly produced T cells mostly supplied diversity. Surviving thymic progenitors and recipient T cells were the source of high TCRbeta diversity at day 60 in some patients. The origin of alpha-beta T cells about two months after transplant was reportedly several hundred expanded graft clones.

V usage is TRBV29-1 and J usage is TRBJ1-1; tentative D call: TRBD1 (6 bases). This specimen was PBMCs, mostly from graft donor cells, taken 360 days after TCRalphabeta/CD19-depleted stem cell transplant. This TCR was recovered from a male patient between 5 and 17 years old who had a stem cell transplant for acute myeloid leukemia, so the T cells may come from the graft donor. The CDR3 is CSVLGGHTNTEAFF. Written as DNA, the CDR3 is TGCAGCGTTCTCGGGGGACATACGAACACTGAAGCTTTCTTT.